Listed here are 8 T cell receptor beta chains from one sample, sequenced in a study of blood T cell repertoires in COVID-19. Profiled with immunoSEQ multiplex PCR; TCRdb holds only in-frame clones, not every one. The top ten hold 2.7% of the sample, which has around 200,000 clones, around 84% seen once. The specimen was peripheral blood. The receptors come from a middle-aged man with active or convalescent COVID-19.

This sequence joins TRBV28 and TRBJ1-1; TRBD1 matches at 9 bases. The CDR3 sequence is 13 residues long. Germline loops: CDR1 MDHEN, CDR2 SYDVKM. V lost 7 bases, J lost 11 bases, and 11 bases stayed unmatched. CDR3 residues: CASTPRDREVAFF. For the CDR3, the DNA is TGTGCCAGCACCCCCCGGGACAGGGAGGTTGCTTTCTTT.

J is TRBJ2-2 and V is TRBV15; tentatively, D is TRBD1 (5 bases). The germline CDR1 and CDR2 sequences are LNHNV and YYDKDF (reference sequence). The V gene lost 0 bases and the J gene lost 7 bases, with 9 bases spanning the gap. This CDR3 contains 14 residues. The CDR3 DNA sequence: TGTGCCACCAGCAGAGACAGGGCGCGCGGGGAGCTGTTTTTT. Its protein product is CATSRDRARGELFF.

The chain recombines TRBV4-2 with TRBJ2-1; 9 nucleotides match TRBD1. V shed 2 bases and J 4 bases; nucleotides not matched to a gene: 6. CDR3 length equals 16 residues. Per germline, CDR1 LGHNA and CDR2 YNFKEQ. CDR3 region: CASSQPTGGAYNEQFF. CDR3 in DNA: TGTGCCAGCAGCCAACCTACAGGGGGCGCTTACAATGAGCAGTTCTTC.

The gene calls are TRBV29-1 and TRBJ1-3; 7 nucleotides align to TRBD1. The ends lost 7 bases at V and 0 bases at J; junction bases unmatched: 6. The germline V gene encodes CDR1 SQVTM and CDR2 ANQGSEA. The CDR3 sequence is 14 residues long. The CDR3 DNA is TGCAGCGGAAAACAGGGGAGCTCTGGAAACACCATATATTTT. Amino acids: CSGKQGSSGNTIYF. The whole variable domain, filled in from reference TRBV29-1 and TRBJ1-3, reads SAVISQKPSRDICQRGTSLTIQCQVDSQVTMMFWYRQQPGQSLTLIATANQGSEATYESGFVIDKFPISRPNLTFSTLTVSNMSPEDSSIYLCSGKQGSSGNTIYFGEGSWLTVV.

The gene calls are TRBV30 and TRBJ1-6, with D tentatively TRBD1 (5 bases). This CDR3 contains 15 residues. V lost 0 bases, J lost 6 bases, and 12 bases lay in between. Germline V gene data show CDR1 as GTSNPN and CDR2 as SVGIG (reference sequence). The CDR3 nucleotides read TGTGCCTGGAGTGTAGTTGGGGGGATTAATTCACCCCTCCACTTT. This translates into CAWSVVGGINSPLHF.

The gene calls are TRBV6-5 and TRBJ2-5; 7 bases line up with TRBD2. The germline CDR1 and CDR2 sequences are MNHEY and SVGAGI. The CDR3 is 14 residues long. Trimming removed 6 bases from V and 5 bases from J; junction bases left unmatched: 9. In DNA form, the CDR3 reads TGTGCCAGCAGGGGGGGGGACCATCGGGAGACCCAGTACTTC. Protein: CASRGGDHRETQYF.

The V gene is TRBV6-1, the J gene TRBJ2-2, with 7 bases fitting TRBD1. Per germline, CDR1 MNHNS and CDR2 SASEGT. There are 15 residues in the CDR3. The J segment lost 0 bases and the V segment lost 3 bases, leaving 1 base of the junction unmatched. This CDR3 reads CASSDRGPNTGELFF. The CDR3 nucleotides read TGTGCCAGCAGTGATAGGGGGCCGAACACCGGGGAGCTGTTTTTT.

This rearrangement joins TRBV18 to TRBJ2-7; D is possibly TRBD1 (6 bases). This CDR3 contains 15 residues. Germline-derived CDR1 and CDR2 are KGHSH and LQKENI. V lost 2 bases to trimming and J lost 7 bases, with 18 bases between them. The CDR3 DNA is TGTGCCAGCTCACCAATGGCAGGGGTTATGGGTGAGCAGTACTTC. Translating gives CASSPMAGVMGEQYF.